The 8 T cell receptor beta chains listed next were all sequenced from one sample in a study of CD8 T cells in Susac syndrome. RNA totalling about 0.5 to 1 ug underwent reverse transcription with random hexamers. MiXCR was run by TCRdb on the immunoSEQ multiplex PCR reads, yielding one entry per CDR3 protein. In the table there are 150,000 to 200,000 distinct CDR3 sequences, roughly 94% of which are singletons. Sequenced input: CD4+ T cells from PBMCs. These receptors came from a human donor with multiple sclerosis.

The chain is built from TRBV5-4 and TRBJ2-2; unclear D gene. There are 15 residues in the CDR3. Germline V lookup: CDR1 SGHNT, CDR2 YYREEE (reference sequence). Trimming pared 0 bases from V and 2 bases from J, leaving 8 bases between. The CDR3 spells CASSLDGRNTGELFF. The CDR3 coding sequence is TGTGCCAGCAGCTTGGATGGGCGTAACACCGGGGAGCTGTTTTTT.

This chain uses TRBV4-3 with TRBJ2-3; the D call may be TRBD1 or TRBD2 (5 bases each). The CDR3 has 15 residues. Germline CDR1 reads LGHNA; CDR2 reads YSLEER. Deletions cut 4 bases from V and 5 bases from J, with 16 bases between. The CDR3 loop reads CASSRMTVREDTQYF. The CDR3 region has the DNA TGCGCCAGCAGCCGAATGACAGTGAGGGAAGATACGCAGTATTTT.

The chain uses TRBV28 and TRBJ1-1, with 7 bases aligning to TRBD1. Looked up from germline, CDR1 is MDHEN and CDR2 is SYDVKM. Trimming took 3 bases from V and 11 from J; bases not matched to a gene: 12. The CDR3 has 14 residues. CDR3 in amino acids: CASSFTGTARRAFF. The CDR3 nucleotides are TGTGCCAGCAGTTTTACGGGGACAGCTAGGAGGGCTTTCTTT.

The rearrangement joins TRBV7-9 to TRBJ2-1, with 10 bases identical to TRBD2. Germline V lookup: CDR1 SEHNR, CDR2 FQNEAQ (reference sequence). V lost 5 bases, J lost 9 bases, and 13 bases stayed unmatched. This CDR3 spans 16 amino acids. The chain's CDR3 is CASSPYGSGRAVEQFF. The CDR3 bases are TGTGCCAGCAGCCCTTATGGGAGCGGGAGGGCCGTTGAGCAGTTCTTC.

The V and J genes are TRBV27 and TRBJ1-2, with 9 bases fitting TRBD1. The CDR3 is made up of 15 amino acids. The V segment lost 6 bases and the J segment 4 bases; nucleotides outside the gene matches: 9. CDR1 and CDR2 (germline): MNHEY, SMNVEV (reference sequence). The CDR3 loop reads CASRTGGQVGYGYTF. The CDR3 DNA is TGTGCCAGCAGGACAGGGGGACAAGTAGGCTATGGCTACACCTTC.

This sequence joins TRBV9 and TRBJ1-1; unclear D gene. The CDR3 sequence is 14 residues long. Germline V gives CDR1 SGDLS, CDR2 YYNGEE. The germline V and J ends were trimmed by 4 bases and 4 bases, with 14 bases remaining between them. The CDR3 bases are TGTGCCAGCAGCCCCCCGACACCCGGCACTGAAGCTTTCTTT. Translated: CASSPPTPGTEAFF.

The V and J genes are TRBV6-5 and TRBJ1-5; D gene unclear. Germline CDR1 reads MNHEY; CDR2 reads SVGAGI. The ends were cut back, 11 bases at V and 4 bases at J, with 12 bases in the middle. There are 12 residues in the CDR3. CDR3 nucleotides: TGTGCCTTAGGGCGGCCAAATCAGCCCCAGCATTTT. This gives the protein CALGRPNQPQHF.

The chain recombines TRBV2 with TRBJ2-7; 10 nucleotides line up with TRBD1. Germline V gene sequence: CDR1 SNHLY, CDR2 FYNNEI. The CDR3 loop spans 16 amino acids. V lost 5 bases to trimming and J lost 1 base; unmatched junction nucleotides: 8. DNA of the CDR3: TGTGCCAGCAGTTGGGGGGACAGGGGCATTTCCTACGAGCAGTACTTC. Translated: CASSWGDRGISYEQYF.